Below, 13 T cell receptor beta chains from the same sample are listed, as sequenced in a study of Graves' ophthalmopathy and Graves' hyperthyroidism. TCR beta CDR3 regions were amplified from RNA transcripts. An initial RT-PCR round employing HTBI primers preceded a second-round multiplex PCR. TCRdb reprocessed the multiplex PCR reads with MiXCR, giving one entry per CDR3 protein. The sample lists about 600,000 distinct CDR3 sequences; just under 40% were seen once. The sequenced material came from peripheral blood or thyroid tissue (not recorded which). The receptors originated from an adult man with Graves' hyperthyroidism.

This clonotype was seen a handful of times. J is TRBJ2-2 and V is TRBV2; TRBD1 is a possible D gene (5 bases). Germline V gives CDR1 SNHLY, CDR2 FYNNEI. Trimming took 8 bases from V and 6 from J, leaving 19 bases between them. This CDR3 spans 15 amino acids. In DNA, the CDR3 is TGTGCCAGCTCCTCCCAGCAGGGCAGGGCCGGGGAGCTGTTTTTT. This encodes CASSSQQGRAGELFF.

The CDR3 region is CSLTGTGAAEAFF. The CDR3, as DNA: TGCAGCCTCACCGGGACAGGGGCGGCTGAAGCTTTCTTT. The chain recombines TRBV29-1 with TRBJ1-1; TRBD1 aligns across 10 bases. The CDR3 is 13 residues long. The V gene end was trimmed by 8 bases and the J gene end by 6 bases; junction bases not matched to a gene: 9. Germline CDR1 reads SQVTM; CDR2 reads ANQGSEA.

This clonotype was counted a few times. The gene calls are TRBV20-1 and TRBJ2-1; possible D gene TRBD2, 6 bases. Deletions cut 0 bases from V and 6 bases from J, with 15 bases between. This CDR3 contains 15 residues. Germline V gives CDR1 DFQATT, CDR2 SNEGSKA (reference sequence). For the CDR3, the DNA is TGCAGTGCTAGAGATGTTGGAGGGAACCGCAATGAGCAGTTCTTC. Translated: CSARDVGGNRNEQFF.

CDR3 sequence: CASSLSRGWQGNSPLHF. DNA for the CDR3: TGTGCCAGCAGCTTAAGTCGGGGGTGGCAGGGGAATTCACCCCTCCACTTT. The chain employs TRBV7-9 and TRBJ1-6; tentatively, D is TRBD1 (6 bases). CDR3 length: 17 amino acids. V lost 2 bases, J lost 7 bases, and 18 bases lay in between. The germline gives CDR1 SEHNR, CDR2 FQNEAQ (reference sequence).

The CDR3 here is CACTIQPGGSSYEQYF. The DNA of the CDR3 is TGTGCCTGTACTATACAACCGGGCGGGAGCTCCTACGAGCAGTACTTC. The V and J genes are TRBV19 and TRBJ2-7; 7 bases are a match to TRBD2. CDR1 and CDR2 from the germline V gene are LNHDA and SQIVND (reference sequence). V lost 11 bases and J lost 0; bases outside the gene matches: 16. The CDR3 has 16 residues.

This clonotype was counted once. The junction and the germline gene differ at one end; a read error may be behind it. The chain links TRBV10-3 to TRBJ1-6; D is possibly TRBD1 (5 bases). The CDR3 totals 15 residues. CDR1 is ENHRY, CDR2 SYGVKD, per germline. CDR3 region: CASSAGGEENSPLHF. The CDR3, as DNA: TGTGCCAGCAGTGCGGGGGGAGAGGAGAATTCACCCCTCCACTTT.

A remark on this clonotype: This may be a read error, as it is one base from a much larger clone. This CDR3 is missing its conserved last phenylalanine or tryptophan, likely due to a read error. The V gene is TRBV7-2, the J gene TRBJ2-7; weak D call: TRBD2 (6 bases). V was shortened by 1 base and J by 0 bases, with 13 bases between the two germline ends. The germline CDR1 and CDR2 sequences are SGHTA and FQGNSA. The CDR3 sequence is 16 residues long. DNA of the CDR3: TGTGCCAGCAGCTTAGGGAGACTAGAGAGCTCCTACGAGCAGTACCTC. Translation: CASSLGRLESSYEQYL.

This chain links TRBV28 with TRBJ2-5; no definite D call. With 6 bases removed from V and 2 bases from J, the gap between germline ends came to 10 bases. Germline loops: CDR1 MDHEN, CDR2 SYDVKM. The CDR3 runs to 13 residues. CDR3 region: CASRRRVQETQYF. For the CDR3, the DNA is TGTGCCAGCAGAAGGCGAGTGCAAGAGACCCAGTACTTC.

The rearrangement uses TRBV10-2 and TRBJ2-7; TRBD1 might be the D (5 bases). Germline assignment: CDR1 WSHSY and CDR2 SAAADI. The CDR3 extends over 14 amino acids. Trimming cost V 2 bases and J 7 bases, with 15 bases left between them. In DNA form, the CDR3 reads TGCGCCAGCAGTGAGGAAGGGGCCGCTGGGGAGCAGTACTTC. This sequence encodes CASSEEGAAGEQYF.

The gene calls are TRBV29-1 and TRBJ1-1; the D is unclear. The CDR3 extends over 11 amino acids. Germline values: CDR1 SQVTM, CDR2 ANQGSEA. Trimming pared 7 bases from V and 3 bases from J, leaving 9 bases between. The CDR3 sequence: CSARRDTEAFF. The CDR3 nucleotides read TGCAGCGCTAGAAGGGACACTGAAGCTTTCTTT. The whole variable domain, remainder taken from reference TRBV29-1 and TRBJ1-1, is SAVISQKPSRDICQRGTSLTIQCQVDSQVTMMFWYRQQPGQSLTLIATANQGSEATYESGFVIDKFPISRPNLTFSTLTVSNMSPEDSSIYLCSARRDTEAFFGQGTRLTVV.

This clonotype was counted at least ten times. The chain is built from TRBV20-1 and TRBJ1-6; TRBD1 is a possible D gene (5 bases). The CDR3 has 16 amino acids. CDR1 is DFQATT, CDR2 SNEGSKA, per germline (reference sequence). The V end was cut by 0 bases, the J end by 3 bases, with 12 bases between. The CDR3 DNA reads as TGCAGTGCTAGAGATCCAGGGCGTTTCTATAATTCACCCCTCCACTTT. It is translated as CSARDPGRFYNSPLHF.

This clonotype was counted ten times or more. The chain recombines TRBV28 with TRBJ1-5; D is unclear. The length of the CDR3 is 13 residues. V was cut by 2 bases and J by 6 bases, with 8 bases left in between. Germline V gives CDR1 MDHEN, CDR2 SYDVKM. This CDR3 reads CASSLMEGQPQHF. For the CDR3, the DNA is TGTGCCAGCAGTTTAATGGAGGGTCAGCCCCAGCATTTT.

There are many counts of this clonotype. V and J are TRBV7-9 and TRBJ1-1; 8 nucleotides match TRBD1. V shed 5 bases and J 10 bases; nucleotides not matched to a gene: 6. The CDR3 is 12 amino acids. The germline V gene encodes CDR1 SEHNR and CDR2 FQNEAQ (reference sequence). The CDR3 region has the DNA TGTGCCAGCAGCGAAGGACAGGGAGGAGCTTTCTTT. It is translated as CASSEGQGGAFF. The entire variable domain, with the rest obtained from reference TRBV7-9 and TRBJ1-1, is as follows: DTGVSQNPRHKITKRGQNVTFRCDPISEHNRLYWYRQTLGQGPEFLTYFQNEAQLEKSRLLSDRFSAERPKGSFSTLEIQRTEQGDSAMYLCASSEGQGGAFFGQGTRLTVV.